The rows below give T cell receptor beta chains drawn from one sample of a study of T cell responses to AZD1222 COVID-19 vaccine. Sequenced by immunoSEQ multiplex PCR; TCRdb stores in-frame clones only, minus some. Among roughly 200,000 clones listed, approximately 93% were seen once. The input for sequencing was peripheral blood, taken 28 days after the second AZD1222 dose. These receptors originate from an adult who received the AZD1222 COVID-19 vaccine. Both conserved end residues are part of each CDR3. Fields, in order: CDR3 length, D gene, J gene, clone size, V gene, CDR3 protein, CDR3 DNA. A D gene is named only where the DNA matches it firmly. Where a row states a size, it is once, few, many or the class of an expanded clone; other rows omit it.

17,TRBD1,TRBJ1-2,-,TRBV5-1,CASSSRGSGQGHYGYTF,TGCGCCAGCAGCTCCCGGGGATCGGGACAGGGGCACTATGGCTACACCTTC
14,TRBD1,TRBJ2-5,-,TRBV7-6,CASSRARGQETQYF,TGTGCCAGCAGCAGAGCCAGGGGGCAAGAGACCCAGTACTTC
16,TRBD1,TRBJ1-4,-,TRBV19,CASSSDRGRIGGKLFF,TGTGCCAGTAGTAGCGACAGGGGGCGAATCGGGGGAAAACTGTTTTTT
15,-,TRBJ1-3,-,TRBV5-8,CASSLTLYSGNTIYF,TGTGCCAGCAGCTTAACACTGTACTCTGGAAACACCATATATTTT
15,-,TRBJ2-7,-,TRBV6-5,CASTPVPGHIYEQYF,TGTGCCAGCACCCCGGTACCGGGACACATCTACGAGCAGTACTTC
11,TRBD1,TRBJ1-3,once,TRBV12-3/TRBV12-4,CASSLGQIIYF,TGTGCCAGCAGTTTGGGACAGATAATATATTTT
13,-,TRBJ1-5,-,TRBV12-3/TRBV12-4,CASSSMANQPQHF,TGTGCCAGCAGTTCGATGGCCAATCAGCCCCAGCATTTT
15,-,TRBJ2-7,once,TRBV5-4,CASSQDSPSSYEQYF,TGTGCCAGCAGCCAGGACAGTCCCAGCTCCTACGAGCAGTACTTC
14,TRBD1,TRBJ1-2,-,TRBV7-2,CASSSQGTGYGYTF,TGTGCCAGCAGCTCCCAGGGGACAGGGTATGGCTACACCTTC
14,TRBD1,TRBJ2-1,-,TRBV18,CASSPGQGYNEQFF,TGTGCCAGCTCACCGGGACAGGGGTACAATGAGCAGTTCTTC
16,TRBD2,TRBJ2-5,-,TRBV19,CASSPGLAVFQETQYF,TGTGCCAGTAGTCCGGGACTAGCGGTTTTCCAAGAGACCCAGTACTTC
11,-,TRBJ1-2,-,TRBV6-5,CASSGTYGYTF,TGTGCCAGCAGCGGAACCTATGGCTACACCTTC
16,TRBD2,TRBJ2-5,-,TRBV9,CASSVGATSGGETQYF,TGTGCCAGCAGCGTAGGGGCGACTAGCGGGGGAGAGACCCAGTACTTC
11,-,TRBJ2-3,-,TRBV3-1/TRBV3-2,CASSQSSTQYF,TGTGCCAGCAGCCAATCCTCTACGCAGTATTTT
14,-,TRBJ2-4,-,TRBV6-5,CASSYPTQRDIQYF,TGTGCCAGCAGTTATCCGACTCAGAGGGACATTCAGTACTTC
11,-,TRBJ1-6,-,TRBV5-5,CASSFNSPLHF,TGTGCCAGCAGCTTCAATTCACCCCTCCACTTT
17,-,TRBJ2-7,-,TRBV18,CASSSIPGGLSSYEQYF,TGTGCCAGCTCATCGATCCCCGGGGGATTGAGCTCCTACGAGCAGTACTTC
14,-,TRBJ2-1,-,TRBV12-5,CASGPPGQINEQFF,TGTGCTAGTGGACCCCCGGGACAAATCAATGAGCAGTTCTTC
13,TRBD1,TRBJ1-5,-,TRBV24-1,CATSDMTGQPQHF,TGTGCCACCAGTGATATGACAGGGCAGCCCCAGCATTTT
17,TRBD2,TRBJ2-1,-,TRBV5-1,CASSRERRTSGYNEQFF,TGCGCCAGCAGCAGGGAGAGGCGGACTAGCGGCTACAATGAGCAGTTCTTC
14,-,TRBJ1-5,-,TRBV19,CASQEWTMGQPQHF,TGTGCCAGCCAGGAGTGGACAATGGGCCAGCCCCAGCATTTT
13,-,TRBJ2-3,-,TRBV5-1,CASRGSSTDTQYF,TGCGCCAGCAGGGGCTCAAGCACAGATACGCAGTATTTT
13,-,TRBJ2-7,-,TRBV2,CASNRGFSYEQYF,TGTGCCAGCAATCGGGGGTTTTCCTACGAGCAGTACTTC
14,TRBD2,TRBJ2-7,-,TRBV6-5,CASRDGTSGKSPYF,TGTGCCAGCAGGGACGGGACTAGCGGGAAGAGCCCGTACTTC
17,TRBD2,TRBJ2-1,-,TRBV10-2,CASSRSGLAGRGDEQFF,TGCGCCAGCAGCCGCTCCGGACTAGCGGGGAGAGGAGATGAGCAGTTCTTC
15,-,TRBJ2-3,-,TRBV2,CASSGRGGRTDTQYF,TGTGCCAGCAGTGGACGAGGGGGACGCACAGATACGCAGTATTTT
15,-,TRBJ1-1,-,TRBV19,CASTAGRRENTEAFF,TGTGCCAGTACCGCAGGTCGTAGGGAGAACACTGAAGCTTTCTTT
14,TRBD1,TRBJ1-3,-,TRBV7-2,CASSPRTGGNTIYF,TGTGCCAGCAGCCCCAGGACAGGTGGAAACACCATATATTTT
17,TRBD1,TRBJ1-1,-,TRBV19,CASTEPGWTGRNTEAFF,TGTGCCAGTACCGAGCCGGGGTGGACAGGGAGAAACACTGAAGCTTTCTTT
15,-,TRBJ2-7,few,TRBV27,CASSGRAGSLYEQYF,TGTGCCAGCAGTGGAAGGGCAGGGTCTCTCTACGAGCAGTACTTC
16,-,TRBJ1-1,-,TRBV5-1,CASSLTPDRVNTEAFF,TGCGCCAGCAGCTTGACCCCGGACAGAGTGAACACTGAAGCTTTCTTT
16,TRBD1,TRBJ1-2,-,TRBV18,CASSPQGTGGKYGYTF,TGTGCCAGCTCACCCCAGGGGACAGGGGGAAAGTATGGCTACACCTTC
16,TRBD2,TRBJ2-2,-,TRBV5-6,CASSSGLNPNTGELFF,TGTGCCAGCAGCTCGGGACTAAACCCGAACACCGGGGAGCTGTTTTTT
15,-,TRBJ1-2,-,TRBV9,CASSVGGGGGYGYTF,TGTGCCAGCAGCGTAGGAGGAGGGGGGGGCTATGGCTACACCTTC
13,-,TRBJ1-6,-,TRBV12-3/TRBV12-4,CASSGGINSPLHF,TGTGCCAGCAGTGGAGGGATAAATTCACCCCTCCACTTT
15,-,TRBJ1-1,-,TRBV23-1,CASSQRARLNTEAFF,TGCGCCAGCAGTCAAAGAGCCCGATTGAACACTGAAGCTTTCTTT
16,TRBD2,TRBJ2-1,-,TRBV18,CASSPWTSGRGNEQFF,TGTGCCAGCTCACCTTGGACTAGCGGGAGGGGCAATGAGCAGTTCTTC
15,-,TRBJ1-5,-,TRBV7-2,CASTTLGTIQQPQHF,TGTGCCAGCACGACCTTAGGGACTATACAGCAGCCCCAGCATTTT
14,-,TRBJ1-2,-,TRBV4-3,CASSLGTANYGYTF,TGCGCCAGCAGCCTGGGGACGGCGAACTATGGCTACACCTTC
14,-,TRBJ2-1,-,TRBV2,CASSDSLRPNEQFF,TGTGCCAGCAGTGACTCACTTCGACCCAATGAGCAGTTCTTC
13,-,TRBJ1-1,-,TRBV10-1,CASSPQQDTEAFF,TGCGCCAGCAGTCCACAACAGGACACTGAAGCTTTCTTT